This passage covers 27 T cell receptor beta chains from one sample sequenced in a study of T cell repertoires in cytomegalovirus infection. TCRdb re-called the reads through MiXCR, storing one row per CDR3 protein. The sample has approximately 990,000 distinct CDR3 sequences; 30% to 40% are singletons. These receptors have no identified antigens. This sample comprised cultured CD8+ T cells from PBMCs, obtained from culture after CMV antigen stimulation. These receptors all stem from a human donor in good health (CMV status not recorded). Some clones in this sample may be carry-over from other donors' samples.

The CDR3 protein is CASTHRASGGRTHTDTQYF. The DNA for the CDR3 is TGTGCCAGCACCCACCGGGCTAGCGGGGGCCGGACGCACACAGATACGCAGTATTTT. V is TRBV6-2 or TRBV6-3 and J is TRBJ2-3, with TRBD2 matching over 10 bases. V dropped 7 bases and J dropped 2; count of bases not matched to a gene: 18. The CDR3 is 19 residues long. Germline V CDR1 and CDR2: MNHEY, SVGEGT.

This clonotype was detected only a few times. The rearrangement joins TRBV6-2 or TRBV6-3 to TRBJ2-1, with TRBD1 identical over 9 bases. Looked up from germline, CDR1 is MNHEY and CDR2 is SVGEGT. The V segment lost 2 bases and the J segment 4 bases; nucleotides outside the gene matches: 3. The CDR3 consists of 15 residues. CDR3: CASSYNRGRYNEQFF. The CDR3 DNA is TGTGCCAGCAGTTACAACAGGGGGCGGTACAATGAGCAGTTCTTC.

The V call is TRBV7-9, the J call TRBJ2-6, with D unclear. The CDR3 extends over 12 amino acids. Trimming took off 10 bases at V and 6 bases at J, with 10 bases between the two ends. CDR1 and CDR2 from the germline V gene are SEHNR and FQNEAQ (reference sequence). The CDR3 reads CATGPEANVLTF. The CDR3 DNA follows: TGTGCCACCGGCCCTGAGGCCAACGTCCTGACTTTC.

This clonotype was picked up a small number of times. This chain uses TRBV4-1 with TRBJ2-5, with 13 bases identical to TRBD2. This CDR3 has 18 amino acids. The germline V gene has CDR1 MGHRA and CDR2 YSYEKL. V was pared by 0 bases and J by 0 bases, with 4 bases of the junction left unmatched. CDR3: CASSQDWGLAGHQETQYF. DNA for the CDR3: TGCGCCAGCAGCCAAGATTGGGGACTAGCGGGACACCAAGAGACCCAGTACTTC.

This clonotype was seen more than once but under ten times. This chain connects TRBV19 to TRBJ2-5; 12 nucleotides match TRBD1. V lost 5 bases, J lost 5 bases, and 12 bases stayed unmatched. Germline assignment: CDR1 LNHDA and CDR2 SQIVND (reference sequence). The CDR3 has 17 residues. CDR3 sequence reads: CASSASPGQGARETQYF. The CDR3 nucleotides are TGTGCCAGTAGTGCCTCGCCGGGACAGGGGGCCCGGGAGACCCAGTACTTC.

The genes are TRBV28 and TRBJ1-4; the match to TRBD1 covers 8 bases. V lost 3 bases to trimming and J lost 7 bases; unmatched junction nucleotides: 7. The CDR3 has 15 amino acids. Germline V gene data show CDR1 as MDHEN and CDR2 as SYDVKM. CDR3 sequence reads: CASSFQGAHSEKLFF. As DNA, the CDR3 is TGTGCCAGCAGTTTCCAGGGGGCGCATAGTGAAAAACTGTTTTTT.

This clonotype showed up just a few times. The rearrangement uses TRBV5-6 and TRBJ2-1, with 7 bases lining up with TRBD1. V shed 1 base, J shed 8 bases, and the junction held 6 bases outside the gene matches. Germline lookup yields CDR1 SGHDT and CDR2 YYEEEE. The CDR3 consists of 14 residues. This CDR3 reads CASSLMRGLDEQFF. CDR3 sequence (DNA): TGTGCCAGCAGCTTGATGAGGGGGCTGGATGAGCAGTTCTTC.

This clonotype came up a few times. This chain connects TRBV7-3 to TRBJ2-3; D is perhaps TRBD2 (6 bases). Trimming took 5 bases from V and 4 from J, leaving 19 bases between them. CDR3 length equals 16 residues. Germline CDR1 SGHTA, CDR2 FQGTGA. The DNA of the CDR3 is TGTGCCAGCAGCGTAGTTAATAGCGGAAGGGCAGATACGCAGTATTTT. Residues: CASSVVNSGRADTQYF.

The table lists this clonotype with many counts. This chain links TRBV28 with TRBJ2-6; TRBD1 aligns across 7 bases. This CDR3 contains 18 residues. Germline assignment: CDR1 MDHEN and CDR2 SYDVKM. With 3 bases clipped from V and 4 bases from J, the junction kept 12 bases outside the gene matches. The CDR3 sequence: CASSLEGGGVYGANVLTF. The CDR3 DNA reads as TGTGCCAGCAGTTTGGAAGGGGGCGGAGTCTACGGGGCCAACGTCCTGACTTTC.

This chain joins TRBV6-6 and TRBJ2-7; D is perhaps TRBD1 or TRBD2 (5 bases each). The V end lost 0 bases, the J end lost 10 bases, and 16 bases lay between the germline ends. Looked up from germline, CDR1 is MNHNY and CDR2 is SVGAGI (reference sequence). The CDR3 is 14 amino acids. This CDR3 reads CASSYSGTKLEQYV. In DNA, the CDR3 is TGTGCCAGCAGTTACTCGGGGACCAAGCTTGAACAGTACGTC.

The genes are TRBV27 and TRBJ1-6; D gene ambiguous. The ends were cut back, 6 bases at V and 0 bases at J, with 9 bases in the middle. The CDR3 is 15 residues long. Germline V CDR1 and CDR2: MNHEY, SMNVEV (reference sequence). CDR3 loop: CASRAGSSYNSPLHF. In nucleotides, the CDR3 is TGTGCCAGCAGGGCAGGAAGCTCCTATAATTCACCCCTCCACTTT.

The DNA for the CDR3 is TGTGCCAGCAGTTACGGACAGGTTTCCTACGAGCAGTACGTC. It yields the protein CASSYGQVSYEQYV. The chain has TRBV6-6 and TRBJ2-7, with 7 bases that match TRBD1. V shed 2 bases, J shed 1 base, and the junction held 2 bases outside the gene matches. Germline V CDR1 and CDR2: MNHNY, SVGAGI (reference sequence). CDR3 length: 14 amino acids.

This clonotype showed up just a few times. This chain joins TRBV5-6 and TRBJ2-1; D unresolved. This CDR3 is 12 amino acids long. V was clipped by 5 bases and J by 5 bases, with 8 bases between them. Germline assignment: CDR1 SGHDT and CDR2 YYEEEE. The CDR3 DNA is TGTGCCAGCAGTGAGCCAGACAATGAGCAGTTCTTC. It specifies CASSEPDNEQFF.

The chain is built from TRBV11-2 and TRBJ2-1, with TRBD2 matching 8 bases. The CDR3 has 18 amino acids. The V segment lost 5 bases and the J segment 5 bases; nucleotides outside the gene matches: 17. CDR1 SGHAT and CDR2 FQNNGV come from the germline V gene. CDR3 sequence: CASSHPGGVKVLNNEQFF. The CDR3, as DNA: TGTGCCAGCAGCCATCCGGGGGGGGTGAAGGTCCTTAACAATGAGCAGTTCTTC.

The gene calls are TRBV19 and TRBJ1-2, with unresolved D. The germline V gene encodes CDR1 LNHDA and CDR2 SQIVND (reference sequence). This CDR3 is 13 amino acids long. Trimming removed 5 bases at V and 9 bases at J, with 16 bases between. The CDR3 sequence is CASSADNPVRYTF. CDR3 nucleotide sequence: TGTGCCAGTAGTGCCGACAACCCCGTCCGCTACACCTTC.

The rearrangement joins TRBV6-5 to TRBJ1-2; D call uncertain. Trimming took off 0 bases at V and 8 bases at J, with 16 bases between the two ends. This CDR3 contains 15 residues. Germline V lookup: CDR1 MNHEY, CDR2 SVGAGI. Here the CDR3 reads CASSYSGRSQQGYTF. CDR3 bases: TGTGCCAGCAGTTACTCGGGCAGATCCCAACAAGGCTACACCTTC.

The chain joins TRBV27 to TRBJ1-6; D not certain. The CDR3 sequence is 14 residues long. Germline assignment: CDR1 MNHEY and CDR2 SMNVEV (reference sequence). Trimming shortened V by 5 bases and J by 7 bases, and 12 bases separated the two germline ends. CDR3 amino acids: CASSLRSINSPLHF. Here the CDR3 DNA reads TGTGCCAGCAGTCTGAGGAGCATCAATTCACCCCTCCACTTT.

V usage is TRBV25-1 and J usage is TRBJ2-6; D perhaps matches TRBD1 (6 bases). Looked up from germline, CDR1 is MGHDK and CDR2 is SYGVNS. This CDR3 has 14 residues. Trimming removed 8 bases from V and 1 base from J, with 9 bases in between. CDR3: CASLGGSGANVLTF. The CDR3 DNA follows: TGTGCCAGCTTAGGGGGTTCTGGGGCCAACGTCCTGACTTTC. Full variable domain (rest looked up from reference TRBV25-1 and TRBJ2-6): EADIYQTPRYLVIGTGKKITLECSQTMGHDKMYWYQQDPGMELHLIHYSYGVNSTEKGDLSSESTVSRIRTEHFPLTLESARPSHTSQYLCASLGGSGANVLTFGAGSRLTVL.

The sample holds a few counts of this clonotype. V is TRBV2 and J is TRBJ2-1, with 9 bases lining up with TRBD2. The CDR3 is 17 amino acids. The V gene end was trimmed by 3 bases and the J gene end by 2 bases; junction bases not matched to a gene: 8. CDR1 and CDR2 from the germline V gene are SNHLY and FYNNEI. CDR3 sequence: CASSERFGGGAYNEQFF. CDR3 sequence (DNA): TGTGCCAGCAGTGAGAGGTTCGGCGGGGGGGCCTACAATGAGCAGTTCTTC. Based on the CDR3 plus reference TRBV2 and TRBJ2-1, the full variable domain is EPEVTQTPSHQVTQMGQEVILRCVPISNHLYFYWYRQILGQKVEFLVSFYNNEISEKSEIFDDQFSVERPDGSNFTLKIRSTKLEDSAMYFCASSERFGGGAYNEQFFGPGTRLTVL.

This clonotype was recorded a few times. V is TRBV7-3 and J is TRBJ2-1; no reliable D call. The CDR3 loop spans 12 amino acids. V was trimmed by 4 bases and J by 7 bases, leaving 8 bases between them. CDR1 and CDR2 (germline): SGHTA, FQGTGA. The CDR3: CASSSALNEQFF. In DNA, the CDR3 is TGTGCCAGCAGCTCCGCCCTGAATGAGCAGTTCTTC.

The gene calls are TRBV4-1 and TRBJ2-1; D unresolved. Germline CDR1 and CDR2: MGHRA and YSYEKL. There are 13 residues in the CDR3. V was clipped by 1 base and J by 8 bases, with 9 bases between them. Written as DNA, the CDR3 is TGCGCCAGCAGCCAAGTCAGGCGCGATGAGCAGTTCTTC. Its protein product is CASSQVRRDEQFF.

The rearrangement uses TRBV29-1 and TRBJ2-1; D perhaps matches TRBD1 (5 bases). The length of the CDR3 is 15 residues. Germline CDR1 reads SQVTM; CDR2 reads ANQGSEA. Trimming took off 5 bases at V and 5 bases at J, with 19 bases between the two ends. CDR3 sequence (DNA): TGCAGCGTTACCCCCTTATCGACAGAACACAATGAGCAGTTCTTC. Translated, it gives CSVTPLSTEHNEQFF.

V is TRBV7-6 and J is TRBJ2-2; 7 positions match TRBD1. J was trimmed by 5 bases and V by 7 bases; bases with no gene match: 16. The CDR3 consists of 17 residues. The germline gives CDR1 SGHVS, CDR2 FNYEAQ. The CDR3 sequence is CASTPIGEAGGTGELFF. The CDR3 bases are TGTGCCAGCACCCCAATAGGAGAGGCAGGGGGAACCGGGGAGCTGTTTTTT.

As to this clonotype: A much larger clone lies a single base off, so this may be a read error. The rearrangement uses TRBV6-1 and TRBJ2-5; 7 bases map to TRBD2. Germline CDR1 MNHNS, CDR2 SASEGT. This CDR3 contains 15 residues. V lost 5 bases to trimming and J lost 2 bases; unmatched junction nucleotides: 8. CDR3 bases: TGTGCCAGCAGTTCGATTAGGGACTATCAAGAGACCCAGTACTTC. Its translation is CASSSIRDYQETQYF.

This chain connects TRBV10-3 to TRBJ1-2; 9 nucleotides match TRBD1. V shed 11 bases, J shed 3 bases, and the junction held 7 bases outside the gene matches. The CDR3 is 13 residues long. The germline V gene encodes CDR1 ENHRY and CDR2 SYGVKD. CDR3 residues: CASTGGQDYGYTF. The CDR3 DNA reads as TGTGCCTCGACAGGGGGACAGGACTATGGCTACACCTTC.

The V call is TRBV4-1, the J call TRBJ1-4, with D maybe TRBD1 (5 bases). Trimming took off 3 bases at V and 5 bases at J, with 22 bases between the two ends. This CDR3 is built from 18 residues. Germline V CDR1 and CDR2: MGHRA, YSYEKL. This chain's CDR3 is CASSHERVADRGNEKLFF. DNA of the CDR3: TGCGCCAGCAGCCACGAAAGGGTGGCCGATCGGGGGAATGAAAAACTGTTTTTT.

The chain uses TRBV7-9 and TRBJ2-1; 7 nucleotides align to TRBD2. The CDR3 totals 15 residues. From germline, CDR1 is SEHNR and CDR2 FQNEAQ (reference sequence). Trimming cost V 5 bases and J 0 bases; bases outside gene matches: 4. CDR3 amino acids: CASSGWTSSYNEQFF. In DNA, the CDR3 is TGTGCCAGCAGCGGGTGGACTAGCTCCTACAATGAGCAGTTCTTC. The variable domain in full, completed from reference TRBV7-9 and TRBJ2-1, reads DTGVSQNPRHKITKRGQNVTFRCDPISEHNRLYWYRQTLGQGPEFLTYFQNEAQLEKSRLLSDRFSAERPKGSFSTLEIQRTEQGDSAMYLCASSGWTSSYNEQFFGPGTRLTVL.